This TCR beta chain was identified in a study of T cell responses to AZD1222 COVID-19 vaccine. The germline CDR1 and CDR2 sequences are SGHNT and YENEEA. Trimming pared 3 bases from V and 0 bases from J, leaving 9 bases between. The CDR3 consists of 15 residues. Notes on this clone: Other DNA sequences in this specimen translate into the identical CDR3.

TCRdb's table, derived via immunoSEQ multiplex PCR, lists solely in-frame clones and lacks some. This table has some 190,000 clones, around 92% appearing once. The sequence was collected from an adult in good health. The V gene is TRBV11-3, the J gene TRBJ2-1; D is possibly TRBD2 (6 bases). The source material was peripheral blood, sampled on day 0 of AZD1222 vaccination. Here the CDR3 DNA reads TGTGCCAGCAGCTTGGGGACTTCCTCCTACAATGAGCAGTTCTTC. It translates to CASSLGTSSYNEQFF.